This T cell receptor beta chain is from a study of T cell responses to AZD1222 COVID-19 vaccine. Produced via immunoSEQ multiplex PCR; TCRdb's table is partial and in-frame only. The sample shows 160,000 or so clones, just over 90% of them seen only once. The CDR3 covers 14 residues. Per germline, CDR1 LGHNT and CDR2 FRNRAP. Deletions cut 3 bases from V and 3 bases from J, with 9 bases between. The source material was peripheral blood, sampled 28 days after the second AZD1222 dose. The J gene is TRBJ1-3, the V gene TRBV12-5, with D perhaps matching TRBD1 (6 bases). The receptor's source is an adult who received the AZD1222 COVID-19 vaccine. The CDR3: CASGLRGVGNTIYF. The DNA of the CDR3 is TGTGCTAGTGGTTTAAGGGGGGTTGGAAACACCATATATTTT.